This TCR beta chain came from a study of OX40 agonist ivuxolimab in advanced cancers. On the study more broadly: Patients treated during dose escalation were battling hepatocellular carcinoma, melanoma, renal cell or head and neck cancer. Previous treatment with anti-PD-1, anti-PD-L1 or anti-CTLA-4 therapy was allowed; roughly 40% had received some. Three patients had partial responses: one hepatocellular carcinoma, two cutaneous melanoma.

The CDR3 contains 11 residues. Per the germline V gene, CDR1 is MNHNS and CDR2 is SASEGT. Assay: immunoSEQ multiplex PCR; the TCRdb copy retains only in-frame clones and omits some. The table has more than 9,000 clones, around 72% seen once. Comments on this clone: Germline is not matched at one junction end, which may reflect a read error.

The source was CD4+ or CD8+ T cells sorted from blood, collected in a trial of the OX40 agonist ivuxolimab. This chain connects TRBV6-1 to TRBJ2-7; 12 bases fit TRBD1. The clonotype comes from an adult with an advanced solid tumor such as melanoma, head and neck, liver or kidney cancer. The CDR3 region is CAVGQGAEQYF. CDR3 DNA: TGCGCAGTGGGACAGGGGGCCGAGCAGTACTTC.